This entry features one T cell receptor beta chain sequence. The antigen is undetermined. The diagnostic basis comprised clinical symptoms, serum thyroxine and TRAb, thyroid ultrasound and orbital computed tomography. This sample is drawn from a study of T cells in Graves' hyperthyroidism and ophthalmopathy. General study results and limits: Ophthalmopathy stood apart from stable hyperthyroidism in a 13 V-J model.

RNA transcripts provided the source from which TCR beta CDR3 regions were amplified. The HTBI primer set drove a first-round RT-PCR of the TCR CDR3. TCRdb re-analysed the multiplex PCR reads in MiXCR, keeping a single row per CDR3 protein. The table records more than 550,000 distinct CDR3 sequences, approximately 42% of them present only once. The origin of this receptor is an adult man with Graves' disease, either hyperthyroidism or ophthalmopathy (not recorded which). Input material: peripheral blood or thyroid tissue (not recorded which).

The chain's CDR3 is CASSRLPGTANTEAFF. CDR3 sequence (DNA): TGCGCCAGCAGCCGCTTACCCGGGACAGCGAACACTGAAGCTTTCTTT. The rearrangement uses TRBV4-1 and TRBJ1-1; 7 positions agree with TRBD1. CDR3 length: 16 residues. Germline CDR1 reads MGHRA; CDR2 reads YSYEKL. V trimming: 4 bases; J trimming: 1 base; junction bases outside the gene matches: 9.